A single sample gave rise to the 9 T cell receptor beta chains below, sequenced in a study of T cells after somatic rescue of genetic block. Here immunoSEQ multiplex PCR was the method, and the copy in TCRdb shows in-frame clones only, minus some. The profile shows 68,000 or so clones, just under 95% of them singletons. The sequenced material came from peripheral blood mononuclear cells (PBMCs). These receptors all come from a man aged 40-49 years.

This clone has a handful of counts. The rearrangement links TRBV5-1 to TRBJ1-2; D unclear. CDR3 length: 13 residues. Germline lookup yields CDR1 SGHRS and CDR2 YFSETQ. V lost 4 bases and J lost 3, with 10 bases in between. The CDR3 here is CASSHSSYYGYTF. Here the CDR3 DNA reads TGCGCCAGCAGCCACAGCTCGTACTATGGCTACACCTTC.

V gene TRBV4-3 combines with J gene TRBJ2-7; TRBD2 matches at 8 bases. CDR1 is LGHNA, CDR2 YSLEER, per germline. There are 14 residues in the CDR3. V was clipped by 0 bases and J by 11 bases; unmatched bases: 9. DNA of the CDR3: TGCGCCAGCAGCCAAGATCAGACGAGCGGGAGAAAGTACTTC. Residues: CASSQDQTSGRKYF.

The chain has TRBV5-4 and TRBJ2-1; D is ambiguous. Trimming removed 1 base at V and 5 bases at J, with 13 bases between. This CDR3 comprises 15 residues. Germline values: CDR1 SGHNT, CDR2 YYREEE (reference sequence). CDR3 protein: CASSLWSPGDNEQFF. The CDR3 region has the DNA TGTGCCAGCAGCTTGTGGTCGCCTGGGGACAATGAGCAGTTCTTC.

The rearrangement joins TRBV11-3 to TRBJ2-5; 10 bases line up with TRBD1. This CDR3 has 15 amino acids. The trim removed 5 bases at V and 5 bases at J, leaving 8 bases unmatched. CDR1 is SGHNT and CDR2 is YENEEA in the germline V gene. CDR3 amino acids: CASSQGQGRWETQYF. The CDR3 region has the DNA TGTGCCAGCAGCCAGGGACAGGGGCGGTGGGAGACCCAGTACTTC. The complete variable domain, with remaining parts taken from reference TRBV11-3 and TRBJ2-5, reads EAGVVQSPRYKIIEKKQPVAFWCNPISGHNTLYWYLQNLGQGPELLIRYENEEAVDDSQLPKDRFSAERLKGVDSTLKIQPAELGDSAVYLCASSQGQGRWETQYFGPGTRLLVL.

The CDR3 here is CASSQSGGNTGELFF. DNA for the CDR3: TGCGCCAGCAGCCAATCGGGGGGAAACACCGGGGAGCTGTTTTTT. The genes are TRBV4-1 and TRBJ2-2, with 7 nucleotides matching TRBD2. With 2 bases clipped from V and 2 bases from J, the junction kept 2 bases outside the gene matches. The CDR3 consists of 15 residues. Per the germline V gene, CDR1 is MGHRA and CDR2 is YSYEKL.

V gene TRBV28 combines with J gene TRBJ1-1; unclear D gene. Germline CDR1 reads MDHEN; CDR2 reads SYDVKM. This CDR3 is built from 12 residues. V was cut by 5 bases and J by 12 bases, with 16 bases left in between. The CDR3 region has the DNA TGTGCCAGCAGTCTCTTAGATCGACCGCCTTTCTTT. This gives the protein CASSLLDRPPFF.

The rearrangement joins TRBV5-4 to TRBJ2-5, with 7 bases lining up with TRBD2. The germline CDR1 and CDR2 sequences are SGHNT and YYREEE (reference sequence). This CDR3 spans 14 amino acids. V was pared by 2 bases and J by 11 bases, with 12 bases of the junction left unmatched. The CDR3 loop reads CASSLKSQGREQYF. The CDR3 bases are TGTGCCAGCAGCTTAAAAAGTCAAGGGCGGGAGCAGTACTTC.

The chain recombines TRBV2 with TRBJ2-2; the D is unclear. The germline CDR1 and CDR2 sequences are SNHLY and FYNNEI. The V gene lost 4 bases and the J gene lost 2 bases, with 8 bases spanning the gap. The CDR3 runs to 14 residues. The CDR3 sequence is CASSVLGNTGELFF. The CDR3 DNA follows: TGTGCCAGCAGTGTCCTCGGAAACACCGGGGAGCTGTTTTTT.

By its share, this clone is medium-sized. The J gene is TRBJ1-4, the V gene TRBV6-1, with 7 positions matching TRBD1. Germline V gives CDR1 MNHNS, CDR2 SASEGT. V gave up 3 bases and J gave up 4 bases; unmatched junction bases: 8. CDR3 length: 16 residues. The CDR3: CASSDEVGGGNEKLFF. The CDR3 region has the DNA TGTGCCAGCAGTGATGAAGTAGGGGGCGGTAATGAAAAACTGTTTTTT.